The 32 T cell receptor beta chains in this list originate from one sample, sequenced in a study of vaccination effects on CD4 cells after COVID-19. Profiling relied on immunoSEQ multiplex PCR, and the TCRdb table lists in-frame clones only, not all of them. Of some 61,000 clones listed, roughly three quarters are singletons. These receptors are not linked to any known antigen. Sequencing in the ViraFEST assay came after antigen-specific CD4+ T cells had been expanded with viral peptide pools, which were used to stimulate PBMC. Cultured cells yielded isolated CD4+ T cells after less than 11 days. Participants completed two doses of the BNT162b2 or mRNA-1273 vaccine. The sample consisted of CD4+ T cells from PBMCs cultured with HCoV-OC43 spike peptides, taken after COVID-19 vaccination. Subset in this sample: HCoV-OC43 spike overlapping peptide pool stimulation. Source of these receptors: a human donor who received a COVID-19 vaccine.

This chain joins TRBV3-1 (or the pseudogene TRBV3-2) and TRBJ2-3; 9 bases fit TRBD2. The CDR3 extends over 15 amino acids. CDR1 LGHDT and CDR2 YNNKEL come from the germline V gene (reference sequence). With V trimmed by 6 bases and J by 3 bases, 7 bases remained unmatched. In DNA form, the CDR3 reads TGTGCCAGCAGAAACAAAGCGGGGGGAACAGATACGCAGTATTTT. Translated: CASRNKAGGTDTQYF.

This clone was observed a few times. J is TRBJ1-1 and V is TRBV6-2 or TRBV6-3, with TRBD1 identical over 12 bases. V trimming: 5 bases; J trimming: 4 bases; junction bases outside the gene matches: 8. The CDR3 is 16 residues long. Germline V CDR1 and CDR2: MNHEY, SVGEGT. CDR3 coding DNA: TGTGCCAGCAGTCCCCGGGACAGGGGGCCCGGCACTGAAGCTTTCTTT. It translates to CASSPRDRGPGTEAFF.

This sequence joins TRBV29-1 and TRBJ1-1; D ambiguous. This CDR3 has 13 amino acids. The germline gives CDR1 SQVTM, CDR2 ANQGSEA. Deletions cut 3 bases from V and 3 bases from J, with 11 bases between. CDR3 coding DNA: TGCAGCGTTGAGGGAAAAGGGCACACTGAAGCTTTCTTT. Encoded protein: CSVEGKGHTEAFF.

V gene TRBV2 combines with J gene TRBJ1-2; 7 bases agree with TRBD1. Germline V gene lookup returns CDR1 SNHLY and CDR2 FYNNEI. CDR3 length: 14 residues. Trimming removed 6 bases from V and 4 bases from J; junction bases left unmatched: 8. CDR3 nucleotides: TGTGCCAGCAGAGGCCAGGGGGAGAGCTATGGCTACACCTTC. Amino acids: CASRGQGESYGYTF. Complete variable domain (other parts from reference TRBV2 and TRBJ1-2): EPEVTQTPSHQVTQMGQEVILRCVPISNHLYFYWYRQILGQKVEFLVSFYNNEISEKSEIFDDQFSVERPDGSNFTLKIRSTKLEDSAMYFCASRGQGESYGYTFGSGTRLTVV.

In its sample, this clone was seen a few times. The rearrangement links TRBV5-1 to TRBJ1-1; no clear D gene. The CDR3 runs 13 residues. The germline V and J ends were trimmed by 2 bases and 1 base, with 6 bases remaining between them. Germline CDR1 is SGHRS and CDR2 is YFSETQ. For the CDR3, the DNA is TGCGCCAGCAGCTTTTCAGCGAACACTGAAGCTTTCTTT. Residues: CASSFSANTEAFF.

This rearrangement joins TRBV3-1 (or the pseudogene TRBV3-2) to TRBJ1-1; TRBD1 might be the D (6 bases). Germline CDR1 is LGHDT and CDR2 is YNNKEL (reference sequence). V was shortened by 4 bases and J by 5 bases, with 14 bases between the two germline ends. The CDR3 contains 14 residues. The DNA for the CDR3 is TGTGCCAGCAGCCGCGGGGGGCGAGAAACTGAAGCTTTCTTT. It translates to CASSRGGRETEAFF.

V usage is TRBV9 and J usage is TRBJ1-1; D is unclear. This CDR3 is 13 amino acids long. V was shortened by 0 bases and J by 1 base, with 4 bases between the two germline ends. CDR1 and CDR2 (germline): SGDLS, YYNGEE. The CDR3 DNA sequence: TGTGCCAGCAGCGTAGGGGAGAACACTGAAGCTTTCTTT. Translated, it gives CASSVGENTEAFF.

This chain links TRBV4-3 with TRBJ1-3; 12 positions match TRBD1. The junction had 12 bases not matched to a gene; V was cut back by 3 bases and J by 3 bases. The CDR3 totals 19 residues. Germline V gene sequence: CDR1 LGHNA, CDR2 YSLEER. The CDR3 sequence is CASSHATGTGGYYGNTIYF. DNA for the CDR3: TGCGCCAGCAGCCATGCGACCGGGACAGGGGGCTATTATGGAAACACCATATATTTT.

The rearrangement links TRBV6-2 or TRBV6-3 to TRBJ1-2; D is unresolved. Germline CDR1 MNHEY, CDR2 SVGEGT. The V end was cut by 0 bases, the J end by 8 bases, with 13 bases between. The CDR3 covers 14 residues. CDR3 coding DNA: TGTGCCAGCAGTTACTCGAACCTGGCTCGGGGCTACACCTTC. As protein: CASSYSNLARGYTF.

The chain has TRBV2 and TRBJ1-1, with TRBD1 as a possible D gene (6 bases). The V and J ends lost 5 bases and 5 bases respectively, with 21 bases between them. Germline V CDR1 and CDR2: SNHLY, FYNNEI. The CDR3 loop spans 16 amino acids. The CDR3, as DNA: TGTGCCAGCAGTAGGGAGGGGGGGGCGACCAGGACTGAAGCTTTCTTT. It translates to CASSREGGATRTEAFF.

The rearrangement joins TRBV2 to TRBJ1-1; unclear D gene. The V end was cut by 5 bases, the J end by 2 bases, with 9 bases between. The germline gives CDR1 SNHLY, CDR2 FYNNEI. There are 13 residues in the CDR3. This CDR3 reads CASSLPINTEAFF. The CDR3 bases are TGTGCCAGCAGTCTACCGATCAACACTGAAGCTTTCTTT.

The V gene is TRBV4-3, the J gene TRBJ1-3; the match to TRBD1 covers 8 bases. The CDR3 runs to 17 residues. With V trimmed by 0 bases and J by 0 bases, 4 bases remained unmatched. Germline values: CDR1 LGHNA, CDR2 YSLEER. The CDR3 nucleotides are TGCGCCAGCAGCCAAGACAGGGGGCATTTCTCTGGAAACACCATATATTTT. Encoded protein: CASSQDRGHFSGNTIYF.

This chain links TRBV20-1 with TRBJ2-3; perhaps TRBD2 as D (5 bases). The CDR3 length is 14 residues. Germline values: CDR1 DFQATT, CDR2 SNEGSKA (reference sequence). Trimming took 3 bases from V and 0 from J, leaving 10 bases between them. In DNA form, the CDR3 reads TGCAGTGCTAGTTTACGGGGAAGCACAGATACGCAGTATTTT. The encoded protein is CSASLRGSTDTQYF.

The chain uses TRBV7-2 and TRBJ1-1; D perhaps matches TRBD1 (6 bases). Germline values: CDR1 SGHTA, CDR2 FQGNSA. V was clipped by 2 bases and J by 0 bases, with 10 bases between them. The CDR3 is 15 amino acids. CDR3: CASSLTGQMNTEAFF. CDR3 coding DNA: TGTGCCAGCAGCTTAACGGGACAAATGAACACTGAAGCTTTCTTT.

The chain uses TRBV5-8 and TRBJ1-6; no clear D. V was trimmed by 5 bases and J by 0 bases, leaving 9 bases between them. CDR3 length: 15 residues. The germline V gene encodes CDR1 SGHTS and CDR2 YDEGEE. CDR3 loop: CASRMKSSYNSPLHF. For the CDR3, the DNA is TGTGCCAGCAGGATGAAGAGCTCCTATAATTCACCCCTCCACTTT.

V is TRBV5-1 and J is TRBJ2-3, with a weak D call TRBD1 (6 bases). V gave up 4 bases and J gave up 2 bases, with 11 bases separating them. The CDR3 covers 14 residues. The V gene's germline CDR1 is SGHRS and CDR2 YFSETQ. CDR3 amino acids: CASSRGQTTDTQYF. The CDR3 DNA sequence: TGCGCCAGCAGCCGTGGACAGACCACAGATACGCAGTATTTT.

CDR3 sequence: CASRPRDSSAYEQYV. CDR3 nucleotides: TGTGCCAGCAGACCCCGGGACAGTTCTGCCTACGAGCAGTACGTC. The chain recombines TRBV6-5 with TRBJ2-7; 7 bases map to TRBD1. The CDR3 totals 15 residues. Looked up from germline, CDR1 is MNHEY and CDR2 is SVGAGI. With V trimmed by 6 bases and J by 2 bases, 10 bases remained unmatched.

This clone is a singleton in its sample. This chain joins TRBV6-5 and TRBJ1-1, with no clear D. V lost 8 bases and J 7 bases, leaving 14 bases between the germline ends. The CDR3 is made up of 12 amino acids. The germline V gene encodes CDR1 MNHEY and CDR2 SVGAGI. CDR3 DNA sequence: TGTGCCAGCTGCCGCTCCTCGCTTGAAGCTTTCTTT. It translates to CASCRSSLEAFF.

The chain links TRBV29-1 to TRBJ2-6; D gene uncertain. The CDR3 covers 14 residues. CDR1 and CDR2 (germline): SQVTM, ANQGSEA. The V end lost 4 bases, the J end lost 4 bases, and 11 bases lay between the germline ends. The CDR3 coding sequence is TGCAGCGTTGCCTCGCTTGGGGGGGCCAACGTCCTGACTTTC. It translates to CSVASLGGANVLTF.

In nucleotides, the CDR3 is TGTGCCAGCAGCCAAGACAAACCCGTGACTAGCGGGCCGTACAATGAGCAGTTCTTC. It codes for CASSQDKPVTSGPYNEQFF. The genes are TRBV3-1 (or the pseudogene TRBV3-2) and TRBJ2-1; 10 bases map to TRBD2. Germline CDR1 reads LGHDT; CDR2 reads YNNKEL (reference sequence). The CDR3 loop spans 19 amino acids. Trimming cost V 0 bases and J 4 bases; bases outside gene matches: 12.

The V call is TRBV6-5, the J call TRBJ1-1, with D perhaps TRBD1 (6 bases). Deletions cut 6 bases from V and 5 bases from J, with 16 bases between. Germline values: CDR1 MNHEY, CDR2 SVGAGI. The CDR3 extends over 14 amino acids. The CDR3 DNA reads as TGTGCCAGCAGGGCGAACAGGGTCGGGACTGAAGCTTTCTTT. It is translated as CASRANRVGTEAFF.

This chain uses TRBV4-2 with TRBJ2-1; weak D call: TRBD1 (8 bases). V was clipped by 3 bases and J by 1 base, with 22 bases between them. Per germline, CDR1 LGHNA and CDR2 YNFKEQ. CDR3 length: 19 residues. This CDR3 reads CASSHHRGGVIASYNEQFF. The DNA of the CDR3 is TGTGCCAGCAGCCACCACAGGGGGGGGGTGATAGCATCCTACAATGAGCAGTTCTTC.

The chain is built from TRBV2 and TRBJ2-7; TRBD1 matches 8 bases. The CDR3 totals 13 residues. Per the germline V gene, CDR1 is SNHLY and CDR2 is FYNNEI. The chain's CDR3 is CASRGSYGTGFPV. The CDR3 DNA reads TGTGCCAGCAGGGGTAGTTACGGGACAGGTTTCCCCGTC.

The chain combines TRBV19 with TRBJ1-5; 10 bases line up with TRBD1. The V gene's germline CDR1 is LNHDA and CDR2 SQIVND (reference sequence). V shed 3 bases and J 7 bases; nucleotides not matched to a gene: 6. The CDR3 has 15 residues. Written as DNA, the CDR3 is TGTGCCAGTAGTATGGGACAGGGGTTATGGCAGCCCCAGCATTTT. The encoded protein is CASSMGQGLWQPQHF.

The chain combines TRBV29-1 with TRBJ1-1; 7 bases agree with TRBD1. Germline V gene data show CDR1 as SQVTM and CDR2 as ANQGSEA. V was pared by 6 bases and J by 5 bases, with 9 bases of the junction left unmatched. This CDR3 spans 13 amino acids. This CDR3 reads CSVGRQGGTEAFF. The CDR3 nucleotides read TGCAGCGTGGGTAGACAGGGAGGAACTGAAGCTTTCTTT.

This chain uses TRBV5-1 with TRBJ2-5; D gene uncertain. Deletions cut 0 bases from V and 1 base from J, with 7 bases between. Per the germline V gene, CDR1 is SGHRS and CDR2 is YFSETQ. The length of the CDR3 is 14 residues. CDR3 region: CASSLGAGQETQYF. The CDR3 nucleotides read TGCGCCAGCAGCTTGGGGGCAGGCCAAGAGACCCAGTACTTC.

The chain uses TRBV3-1 (or the pseudogene TRBV3-2) and TRBJ1-4; no firm D call. Trimming shortened V by 5 bases and J by 0 bases, and 13 bases separated the two germline ends. Germline V CDR1 and CDR2: LGHDT, YNNKEL (reference sequence). This CDR3 contains 16 residues. CDR3 nucleotides: TGTGCCAGCAGCGAGGCGGGATCTACAACTAATGAAAAACTGTTTTTT. This translates into CASSEAGSTTNEKLFF.

This clone has only one observation. The V gene is TRBV9, the J gene TRBJ1-2; no reliable D call. Looked up from germline, CDR1 is SGDLS and CDR2 is YYNGEE. Trimming left V 0 bases short and J 1 base short, with 7 bases between. CDR3 length equals 14 residues. The CDR3 loop reads CASSVAMDNYGYTF. CDR3 coding DNA: TGTGCCAGCAGCGTAGCTATGGATAACTATGGCTACACCTTC.

The rearrangement joins TRBV18 to TRBJ1-2; no clear D. This CDR3 has 15 residues. Per germline, CDR1 KGHSH and CDR2 LQKENI. Trimming cost V 3 bases and J 2 bases, with 13 bases left between them. The CDR3 sequence: CASSPRTLGNYGYTF. The CDR3 nucleotides are TGTGCCAGCTCACCCCGGACGTTGGGGAACTATGGCTACACCTTC.

The CDR3 sequence is CASSLASGASTDTQYF. DNA for the CDR3: TGCGCCAGCAGCTTGGCTAGCGGGGCCAGCACAGATACGCAGTATTTT. The chain is built from TRBV5-1 and TRBJ2-3; 9 bases agree with TRBD2. Losses at the gene ends were 0 bases for V and 0 bases for J; bases not matched to a gene: 2. The germline V gene has CDR1 SGHRS and CDR2 YFSETQ. CDR3 length equals 16 residues.

The rearrangement uses TRBV29-1 and TRBJ2-7; 7 nucleotides match TRBD1. CDR1 and CDR2 from the germline V gene are SQVTM and ANQGSEA. V shed 5 bases and J 7 bases; nucleotides not matched to a gene: 17. This CDR3 is 15 amino acids long. The CDR3 spells CSVPPSDRDPDEQYV. The CDR3 DNA sequence: TGCAGCGTTCCTCCCAGTGACAGGGATCCAGATGAGCAGTACGTC.

This rearrangement joins TRBV28 to TRBJ1-5, with D possibly being TRBD1 (6 bases). Germline lookup yields CDR1 MDHEN and CDR2 SYDVKM. The V end was cut by 4 bases, the J end by 8 bases, with 12 bases between. This CDR3 contains 13 residues. The CDR3 is CASSSRGLKPQHF. The CDR3 DNA reads TGTGCCAGCAGTTCCCGGGGGCTTAAGCCCCAGCATTTT. The full variable domain, completed using reference TRBV28 and TRBJ1-5, is DVKVTQSSRYLVKRTGEKVFLECVQDMDHENMFWYRQDPGLGLRLIYFSYDVKMKEKGDIPEGYSVSREKKERFSLILESASTNQTSMYLCASSSRGLKPQHFGDGTRLSIL.